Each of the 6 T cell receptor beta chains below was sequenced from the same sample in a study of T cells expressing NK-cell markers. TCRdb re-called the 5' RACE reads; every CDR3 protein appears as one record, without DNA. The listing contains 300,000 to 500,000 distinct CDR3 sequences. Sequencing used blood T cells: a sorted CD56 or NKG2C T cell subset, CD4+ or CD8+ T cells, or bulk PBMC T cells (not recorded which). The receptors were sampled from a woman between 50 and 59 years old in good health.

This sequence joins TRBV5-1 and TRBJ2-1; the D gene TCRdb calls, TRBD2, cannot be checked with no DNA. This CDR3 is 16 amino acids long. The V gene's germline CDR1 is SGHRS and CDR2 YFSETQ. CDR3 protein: CASSGGWGDNHNEQFF.

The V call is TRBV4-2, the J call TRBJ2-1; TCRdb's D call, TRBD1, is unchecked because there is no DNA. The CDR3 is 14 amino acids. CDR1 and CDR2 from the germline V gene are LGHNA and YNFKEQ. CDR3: CASSQGGSINEQFF.

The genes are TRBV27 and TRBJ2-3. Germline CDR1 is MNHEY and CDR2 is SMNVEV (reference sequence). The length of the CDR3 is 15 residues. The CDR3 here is CASYSWVDSTDTQYF.

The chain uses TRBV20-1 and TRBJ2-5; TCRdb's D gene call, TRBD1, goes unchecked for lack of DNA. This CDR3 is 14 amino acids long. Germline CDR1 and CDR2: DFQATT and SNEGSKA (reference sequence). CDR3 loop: CSAAEGVNSETQYF.

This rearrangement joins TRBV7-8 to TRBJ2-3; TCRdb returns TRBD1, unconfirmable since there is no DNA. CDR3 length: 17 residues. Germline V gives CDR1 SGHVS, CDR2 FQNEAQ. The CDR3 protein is CASSAYTGNLSTDTQYF.

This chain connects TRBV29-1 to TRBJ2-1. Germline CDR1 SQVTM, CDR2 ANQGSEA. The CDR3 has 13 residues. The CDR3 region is CSVVGRMYNEQFF.